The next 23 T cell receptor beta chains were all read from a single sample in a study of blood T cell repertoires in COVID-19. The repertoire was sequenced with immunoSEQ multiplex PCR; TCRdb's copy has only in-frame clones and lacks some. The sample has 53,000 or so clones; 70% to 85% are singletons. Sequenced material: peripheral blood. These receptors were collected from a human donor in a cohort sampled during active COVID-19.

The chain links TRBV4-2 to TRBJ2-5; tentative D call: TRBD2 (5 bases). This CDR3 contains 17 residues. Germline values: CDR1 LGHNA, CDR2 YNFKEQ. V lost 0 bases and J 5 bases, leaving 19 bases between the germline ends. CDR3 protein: CASSQETQRLLGETQYF. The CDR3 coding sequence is TGTGCCAGCAGCCAAGAAACCCAGAGGCTACTAGGCGAGACCCAGTACTTC.

The CDR3 DNA reads as TGTGCCAGTAGTATAACCGCAGAATCCCTCGGGAATGAGCAGTTCTTC. Translation gives CASSITAESLGNEQFF. The chain carries TRBV19 and TRBJ2-1; D is ambiguous. CDR1 LNHDA and CDR2 SQIVND come from the germline V gene (reference sequence). The CDR3 spans 16 residues. V was cut by 2 bases and J by 7 bases, with 18 bases left in between.

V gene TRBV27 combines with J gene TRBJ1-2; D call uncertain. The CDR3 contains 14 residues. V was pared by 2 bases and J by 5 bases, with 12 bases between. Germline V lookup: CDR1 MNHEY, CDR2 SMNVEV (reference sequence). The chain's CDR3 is CASSLVGSGYGYTF. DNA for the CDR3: TGTGCCAGCAGTTTAGTGGGTTCGGGTTATGGCTACACCTTC.

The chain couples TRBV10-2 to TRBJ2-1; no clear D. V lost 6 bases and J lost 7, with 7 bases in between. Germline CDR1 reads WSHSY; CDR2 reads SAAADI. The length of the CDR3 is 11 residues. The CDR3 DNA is TGCGCCAGCAGGACTTGGAATGAGCAGTTCTTC. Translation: CASRTWNEQFF.

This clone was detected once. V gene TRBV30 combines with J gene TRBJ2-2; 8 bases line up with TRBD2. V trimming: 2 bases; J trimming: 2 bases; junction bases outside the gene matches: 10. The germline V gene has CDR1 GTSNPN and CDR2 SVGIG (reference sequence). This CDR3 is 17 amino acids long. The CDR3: CAWSTPGLAGNTGELFF. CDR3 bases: TGTGCCTGGAGTACCCCAGGGCTAGCGGGTAACACCGGGGAGCTGTTTTTT.

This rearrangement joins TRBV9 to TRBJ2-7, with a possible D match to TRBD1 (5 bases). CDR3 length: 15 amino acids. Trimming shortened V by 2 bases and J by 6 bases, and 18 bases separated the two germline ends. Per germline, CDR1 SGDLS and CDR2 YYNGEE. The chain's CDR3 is CASSVTGSPSREQYF. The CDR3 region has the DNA TGTGCCAGCAGCGTTACAGGATCCCCTTCCCGCGAGCAGTACTTC.

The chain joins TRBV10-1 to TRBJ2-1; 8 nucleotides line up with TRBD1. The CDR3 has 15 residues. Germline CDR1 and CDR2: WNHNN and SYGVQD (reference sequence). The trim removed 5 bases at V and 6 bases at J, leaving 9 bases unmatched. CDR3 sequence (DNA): TGCGCCAGCAGTTCGACAGGGGAGAATTCCAATGAGCAGTTCTTC. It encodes CASSSTGENSNEQFF.

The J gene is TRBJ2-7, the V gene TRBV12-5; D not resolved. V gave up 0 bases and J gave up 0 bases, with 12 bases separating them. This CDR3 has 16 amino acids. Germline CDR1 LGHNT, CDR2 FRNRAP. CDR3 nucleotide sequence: TGTGCTAGTGGTTTGGTACGGAGCCCGAGCTCCTACGAGCAGTACTTC. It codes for CASGLVRSPSSYEQYF.

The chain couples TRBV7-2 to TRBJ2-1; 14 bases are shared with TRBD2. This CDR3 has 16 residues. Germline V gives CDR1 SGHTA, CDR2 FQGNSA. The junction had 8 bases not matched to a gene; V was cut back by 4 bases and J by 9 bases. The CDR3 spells CASSSRLAGGHGEQFF. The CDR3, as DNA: TGTGCCAGCAGCTCCCGACTAGCGGGGGGGCACGGTGAGCAGTTCTTC.

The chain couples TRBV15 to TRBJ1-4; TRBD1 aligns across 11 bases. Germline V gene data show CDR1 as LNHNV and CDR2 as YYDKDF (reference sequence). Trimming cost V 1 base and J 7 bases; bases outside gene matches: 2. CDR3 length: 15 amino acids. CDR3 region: CATSRAGTGGEKLFF. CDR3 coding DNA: TGTGCCACCAGCAGAGCCGGGACAGGGGGTGAAAAACTGTTTTTT.

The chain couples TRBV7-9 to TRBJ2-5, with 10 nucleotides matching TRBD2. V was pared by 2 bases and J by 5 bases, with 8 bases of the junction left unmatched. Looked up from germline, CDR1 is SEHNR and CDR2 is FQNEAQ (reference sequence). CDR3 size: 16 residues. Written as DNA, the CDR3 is TGTGCCAGCAGCTTAAGCGGGGGGGGAACTCCGGAGACCCAGTACTTC. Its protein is CASSLSGGGTPETQYF.

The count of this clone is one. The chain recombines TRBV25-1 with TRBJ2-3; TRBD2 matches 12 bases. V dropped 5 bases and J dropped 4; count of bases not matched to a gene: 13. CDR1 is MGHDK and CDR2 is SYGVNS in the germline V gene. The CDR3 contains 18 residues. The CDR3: CASSRWGSSGGAPDTQYF. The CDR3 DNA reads TGTGCCAGCAGTAGGTGGGGATCTAGCGGGGGGGCCCCAGATACGCAGTATTTT.

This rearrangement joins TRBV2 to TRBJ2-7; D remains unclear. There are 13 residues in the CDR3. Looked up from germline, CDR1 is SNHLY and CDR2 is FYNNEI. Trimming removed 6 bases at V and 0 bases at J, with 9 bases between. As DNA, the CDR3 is TGTGCCAGCAGCTATTATATCTCCTACGAGCAGTACTTC. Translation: CASSYYISYEQYF.

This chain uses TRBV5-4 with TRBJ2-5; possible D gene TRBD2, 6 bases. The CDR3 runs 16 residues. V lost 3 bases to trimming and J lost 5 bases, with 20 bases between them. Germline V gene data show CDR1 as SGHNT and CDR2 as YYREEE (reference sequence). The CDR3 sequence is CASSSGDRRSGETQYF. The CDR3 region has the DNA TGTGCCAGCAGCTCGGGGGACCGAAGAAGTGGGGAGACCCAGTACTTC. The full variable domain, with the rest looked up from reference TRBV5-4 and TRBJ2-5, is ETGVTQSPTHLIKTRGQQVTLRCSSQSGHNTVSWYQQALGQGPQFIFQYYREEENGRGNFPPRFSGLQFPNYSSELNVNALELDDSALYLCASSSGDRRSGETQYFGPGTRLLVL.

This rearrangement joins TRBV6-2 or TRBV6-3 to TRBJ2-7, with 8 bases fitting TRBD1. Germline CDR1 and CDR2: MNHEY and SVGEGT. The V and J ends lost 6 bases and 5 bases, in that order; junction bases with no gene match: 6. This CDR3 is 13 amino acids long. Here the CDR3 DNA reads TGTGCCAGCAGCTGGACAGGGTGGAACGAGCAGTACTTC. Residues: CASSWTGWNEQYF.

DNA of the CDR3: TGTGCCATCAGTCGGATCCAACAAGCGACCACCTACGAGCAGTACTTC. Residues: CAISRIQQATTYEQYF. This chain links TRBV10-3 with TRBJ2-7; D unclear. CDR3 length: 16 residues. V was shortened by 5 bases and J by 2 bases, with 19 bases between the two germline ends. CDR1 and CDR2 from the germline V gene are ENHRY and SYGVKD.

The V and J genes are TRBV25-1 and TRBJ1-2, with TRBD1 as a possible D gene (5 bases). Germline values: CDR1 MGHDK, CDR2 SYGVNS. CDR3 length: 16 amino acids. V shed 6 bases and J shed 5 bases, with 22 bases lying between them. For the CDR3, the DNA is TGTGCCAGCAGAGCCCCGGGCCCTCAGGGTAGATATGGCTACACCTTC. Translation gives CASRAPGPQGRYGYTF.

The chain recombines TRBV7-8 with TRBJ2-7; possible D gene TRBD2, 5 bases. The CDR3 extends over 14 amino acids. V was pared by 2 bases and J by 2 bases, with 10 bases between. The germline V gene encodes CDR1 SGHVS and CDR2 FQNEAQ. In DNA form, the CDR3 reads TGTGCCAGCAGCTTAACCGGGGATCCCTACGAGCAGTACTTC. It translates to CASSLTGDPYEQYF.

The CDR3 spells CAWARTGTGYTF. DNA for the CDR3: TGTGCCTGGGCCAGGACAGGTACTGGCTACACCTTC. J is TRBJ1-2 and V is TRBV30, with 7 nucleotides matching TRBD1. V was pared by 5 bases and J by 7 bases, with 7 bases of the junction left unmatched. The CDR3 spans 12 residues. Germline-derived CDR1 and CDR2 are GTSNPN and SVGIG (reference sequence).

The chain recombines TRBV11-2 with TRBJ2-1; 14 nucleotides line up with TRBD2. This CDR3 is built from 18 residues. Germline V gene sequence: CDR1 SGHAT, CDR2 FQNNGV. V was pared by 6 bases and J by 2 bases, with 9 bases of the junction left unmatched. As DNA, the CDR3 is TGTGCCAGCAGGGTGACTAGCGGGGGGGGCTTTACCTACAATGAGCAGTTCTTC. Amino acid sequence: CASRVTSGGGFTYNEQFF.

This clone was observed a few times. The CDR3 DNA reads as TGTGCCAGCAGCCTGAACGGGGGTGGGACCCAGTACTTC. This sequence encodes CASSLNGGGTQYF. The chain uses TRBV5-4 and TRBJ2-5, with a tentative D call TRBD2 (6 bases). Per the germline V gene, CDR1 is SGHNT and CDR2 is YYREEE (reference sequence). The CDR3 covers 13 residues. Trimming took 4 bases from V and 7 from J, leaving 14 bases between them.

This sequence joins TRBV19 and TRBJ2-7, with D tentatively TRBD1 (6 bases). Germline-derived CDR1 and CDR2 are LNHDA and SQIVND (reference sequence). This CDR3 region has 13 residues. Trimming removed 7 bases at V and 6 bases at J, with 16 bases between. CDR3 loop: CASMGADRREQYF. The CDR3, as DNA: TGTGCCAGTATGGGGGCAGACCGGCGCGAGCAGTACTTC.

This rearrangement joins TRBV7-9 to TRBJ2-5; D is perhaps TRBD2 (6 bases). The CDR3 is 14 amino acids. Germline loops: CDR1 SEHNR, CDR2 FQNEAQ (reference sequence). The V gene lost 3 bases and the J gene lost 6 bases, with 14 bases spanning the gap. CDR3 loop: CASSFAGGIQTQYF. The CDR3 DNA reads TGTGCCAGCAGCTTTGCCGGGGGAATCCAGACCCAGTACTTC.